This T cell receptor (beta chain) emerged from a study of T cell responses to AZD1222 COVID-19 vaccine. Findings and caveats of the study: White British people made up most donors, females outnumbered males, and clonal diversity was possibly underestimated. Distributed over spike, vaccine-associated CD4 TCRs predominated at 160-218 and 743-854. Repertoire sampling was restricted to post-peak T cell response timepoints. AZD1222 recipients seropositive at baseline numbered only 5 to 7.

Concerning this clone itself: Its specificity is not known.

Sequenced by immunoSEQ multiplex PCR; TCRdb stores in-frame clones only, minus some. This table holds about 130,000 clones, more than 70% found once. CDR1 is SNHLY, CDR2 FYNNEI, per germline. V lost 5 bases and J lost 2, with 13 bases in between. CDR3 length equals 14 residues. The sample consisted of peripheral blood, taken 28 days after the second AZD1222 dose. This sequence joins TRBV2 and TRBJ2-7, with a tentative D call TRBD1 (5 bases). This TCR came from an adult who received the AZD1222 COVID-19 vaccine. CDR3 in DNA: TGTGCCAGCAGTCCAAGGGGCAGGACCTACGAGCAGTACTTC. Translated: CASSPRGRTYEQYF.